Below, one T cell receptor beta chain is given with its context. The read ends 3 residues before the CDR3 terminus; that terminus is restored from the germline J gene. Germline trimming cut 1 base from V and 4 bases from J; bases unmatched to any gene: 8. Germline CDR1 SGHRS, CDR2 YFSETQ. This CDR3 region has 15 residues. Sequencing was performed with immunoSEQ multiplex PCR; in TCRdb, only in-frame clones are kept and a portion is missing. The table lists approximately 37,000 clones. The data were taken from a study of T cells in women clearing cervical HPV infection. The receptor was derived from a woman aged 18-69 years with a cervical HPV16 infection that either progressed to CIN3+ or cleared (not recorded which). Sequencing was performed on blood buffy coat. The chain recombines TRBV5-1 with TRBJ2-7; 7 bases align to TRBD1. The sequenced CDR3 bases are TGCGCCAGCAGCTTGTCAACAGGGGATGGATACGAG. This codes for CASSLSTGDGYE. The complete CDR3 reads CASSLSTGDGYEQYF. Supplemented by reference TRBV5-1 and TRBJ2-7, the full variable domain reads KAGVTQTPRYLIKTRGQQVTLSCSPISGHRSVSWYQQTPGQGLQFLFEYFSETQRNKGNFPGRFSGRQFSNSRSEMNVSTLELGDSALYLCASSLSTGDGYEQYFGPGTRLTVT.